Reported below is one T cell receptor (beta chain). Its antigen is not known. Distinct nucleotide sequences in the sample also encode this CDR3. The data stem from a study of T cell responses to AZD1222 COVID-19 vaccine. Study outcomes and limitations: Vaccination with two AZD1222 doses was followed by a rise in Spike-specific TCR breadth and depth. Possibly, clonal diversity was underestimated; donors were largely white British and included more females.

Profiling relied on immunoSEQ multiplex PCR, and the TCRdb table lists in-frame clones only, not all of them. The sample lists 120,000 or so clones, 92% seen once, with more than 13% in the top ten. The CDR3 covers 16 residues. Germline V gene data show CDR1 as SGDLS and CDR2 as YYNGEE. V shed 4 bases and J 0 bases; nucleotides not matched to a gene: 4. This material consisted of peripheral blood, taken on day 0 of AZD1222 vaccination. This chain connects TRBV9 to TRBJ1-6; 7 bases are shared with TRBD1. This receptor was obtained from an adult in good health. This CDR3 reads CASSPGGSSYNSPLHF. CDR3 sequence (DNA): TGTGCCAGCAGCCCAGGGGGAAGCTCCTATAATTCACCCCTCCACTTT.